This T cell receptor beta chain was sequenced in a study of PD-1 blockade in classical Hodgkin lymphoma. Sequenced by immunoSEQ multiplex PCR; TCRdb stores in-frame clones only, minus some. The table shows approximately 43,000 clones, with about 85% occurring only once. Every one of the patients relapsed after autologous stem cell transplantation (brentuximab vedotin exposure was variable). Trimming stripped 1 base from V and 4 bases from J, with 25 bases between. Germline V gives CDR1 MGHRA, CDR2 YSYEKL. The CDR3 spans 19 residues. The chain joins TRBV4-1 to TRBJ1-2, with D unclear. The specimen comprised peripheral blood mononuclear cells (PBMCs), sampled before the second cycle of nivolumab. The receptor was isolated from a human donor with classical Hodgkin lymphoma. The CDR3 loop is CASSQAQPTVWERRYGYTF. The CDR3 DNA sequence: TGCGCCAGCAGCCAAGCCCAGCCGACGGTCTGGGAACGGCGCTATGGCTACACCTTC.